The 24 T cell receptor beta chains below all came from one sample that was sequenced in a study of blood T cell repertoires in COVID-19. Using immunoSEQ multiplex PCR, the repertoire was profiled, and TCRdb retains in-frame clones only, with some absent. In the table there are about 260,000 clones, about 85% of which are singletons. Sequencing used peripheral blood. All receptors derive from a woman aged 50 to 60 who had recovered from COVID-19.

J is TRBJ1-1 and V is TRBV6-4; D possibly corresponds to TRBD1 (6 bases). Looked up from germline, CDR1 is MRHNA and CDR2 is SNTAGT. Trimming stripped 6 bases from V and 5 bases from J, with 10 bases between. There are 12 residues in the CDR3. CDR3 in DNA: TGTGCCAGCAGGTACAGGGTGACTGAAGCTTTCTTT. Translated: CASRYRVTEAFF.

This clone came up a few times. V usage is TRBV5-5 and J usage is TRBJ2-7, with TRBD1 identical over 7 bases. Germline values: CDR1 SGHKS, CDR2 YYEKEE (reference sequence). V gave up 5 bases and J gave up 4 bases; unmatched junction bases: 12. The CDR3 loop spans 15 amino acids. CDR3 bases: TGTGCCAGCAGACTGGGAGACAGGGTGGTGTACGAGCAGTACTTC. Protein sequence: CASRLGDRVVYEQYF.

The V call is TRBV3-1 (or the pseudogene TRBV3-2), the J call TRBJ1-4, with a tentative D call TRBD1 (5 bases). V shed 4 bases and J shed 0 bases, with 12 bases lying between them. The CDR3 loop spans 16 amino acids. Germline V gene data show CDR1 as LGHDT and CDR2 as YNNKEL (reference sequence). The CDR3 is CASSRFIRATNEKLFF. Here the CDR3 DNA reads TGTGCCAGCAGCCGATTCATCAGGGCAACTAATGAAAAACTGTTTTTT.

This clone was detected once. The rearrangement uses TRBV28 and TRBJ2-7; 9 bases agree with TRBD1. The J segment lost 7 bases and the V segment lost 5 bases, leaving 9 bases of the junction unmatched. Per germline, CDR1 MDHEN and CDR2 SYDVKM. The CDR3 runs 14 residues. CDR3 in DNA: TGTGCCAGCAGTCGGGACAGGGTGGGGGGAGAGCAGTACTTC. Its translation is CASSRDRVGGEQYF.

The chain is built from TRBV7-9 and TRBJ1-5, with 8 positions matching TRBD1. CDR1 is SEHNR, CDR2 FQNEAQ, per germline (reference sequence). The CDR3 is 14 residues long. The V segment lost 3 bases and the J segment 5 bases; nucleotides outside the gene matches: 3. The CDR3 protein is CASSLDREDQPQHF. The CDR3 DNA reads TGTGCCAGCAGCTTGGACAGGGAAGATCAGCCCCAGCATTTT.

J is TRBJ2-7 and V is TRBV5-1; 8 bases agree with TRBD1. The CDR3 has 18 residues. Looked up from germline, CDR1 is SGHRS and CDR2 is YFSETQ. After removal of 4 bases from V and 0 bases from J, the junction contained 15 bases not matched to a gene. CDR3 DNA sequence: TGCGCCAGCAGCAACCAGGGGGCGAAAGGACTTAACTCCTACGAGCAGTACTTC. Its translation is CASSNQGAKGLNSYEQYF.

This clone has more than one count but fewer than ten. The chain joins TRBV2 to TRBJ2-1; 9 bases are shared with TRBD1. V trimming: 7 bases; J trimming: 8 bases; junction bases outside the gene matches: 12. Germline V gene lookup returns CDR1 SNHLY and CDR2 FYNNEI. There are 15 residues in the CDR3. Written as DNA, the CDR3 is TGTGCCAGCACCCTGGGGGGGGACAGGGTAGATGAGCAGTTCTTC. Translation: CASTLGGDRVDEQFF.

The rearrangement joins TRBV27 to TRBJ1-1, with 10 bases matching TRBD1. Germline assignment: CDR1 MNHEY and CDR2 SMNVEV (reference sequence). This CDR3 is built from 14 residues. V lost 6 bases to trimming and J lost 3 bases; unmatched junction nucleotides: 4. The CDR3 protein is CASSYGTGDTEAFF. The CDR3 region has the DNA TGTGCCAGCAGCTATGGGACAGGGGACACTGAAGCTTTCTTT.

The rearrangement uses TRBV7-9 and TRBJ2-3, with 8 bases aligning to TRBD2. Trimming at V came to 4 bases and at J to 4 bases, leaving 4 bases not matched to a gene. This CDR3 is 14 amino acids long. Per the germline V gene, CDR1 is SEHNR and CDR2 is FQNEAQ (reference sequence). The CDR3 region has the DNA TGTGCCAGCAGCTCCGGGGGGGCCGCAGATACGCAGTATTTT. This gives the protein CASSSGGAADTQYF.

This chain links TRBV7-3 with TRBJ2-1, with 8 bases lining up with TRBD2. CDR3 size: 14 residues. Germline trimming cut 1 base from V and 9 bases from J; bases unmatched to any gene: 5. Germline lookup yields CDR1 SGHTA and CDR2 FQGTGA. The CDR3 protein is CASSLSPGGTEQFF. The CDR3 DNA is TGTGCCAGCAGCTTAAGTCCGGGGGGGACTGAGCAGTTCTTC.

The chain employs TRBV2 and TRBJ2-7; D unclear. V gave up 6 bases and J gave up 2 bases, with 8 bases separating them. Germline V gene sequence: CDR1 SNHLY, CDR2 FYNNEI. The CDR3 spans 12 residues. CDR3 coding DNA: TGTGCCAGCAGGCGACAAACCTACGAGCAGTACTTC. The encoded protein is CASRRQTYEQYF.

Points on this clone: Different DNA sequences within this sample yield the same CDR3. The chain is built from TRBV6-1 and TRBJ1-2; unclear D gene. Germline loops: CDR1 MNHNS, CDR2 SASEGT. V was pared by 0 bases and J by 8 bases, with 10 bases between. The CDR3 is 13 amino acids. DNA of the CDR3: TGTGCCAGCAGTGAAGCCGGCGAGAGGGGCTACACCTTC. It specifies CASSEAGERGYTF.

This chain uses TRBV7-2 with TRBJ1-5; 7 bases are shared with TRBD1. V lost 2 bases to trimming and J lost 0 bases; unmatched junction nucleotides: 4. Looked up from germline, CDR1 is SGHTA and CDR2 is FQGNSA. The CDR3 has 16 amino acids. The CDR3 spells CASSLWSGGSNQPQHF. For the CDR3, the DNA is TGTGCCAGCAGCTTATGGTCAGGGGGTAGCAATCAGCCCCAGCATTTT.

The chain couples TRBV30 to TRBJ2-3, with 10 bases matching TRBD2. This CDR3 region has 15 residues. Trimming at V came to 5 bases and at J to 6 bases, leaving 11 bases not matched to a gene. CDR1 and CDR2 from the germline V gene are GTSNPN and SVGIG (reference sequence). DNA of the CDR3: TGTGCCTGGGCCCCCCTCGTTAGCGGGGGGGATACGCAGTATTTT. It is translated as CAWAPLVSGGDTQYF.

The rearrangement links TRBV7-2 to TRBJ1-2; TRBD1 matches at 10 bases. V was clipped by 5 bases and J by 8 bases; unmatched bases: 11. The germline CDR1 and CDR2 sequences are SGHTA and FQGNSA. This CDR3 is 15 amino acids long. The CDR3 region has the DNA TGTGCCAGCAGCCAGGCACGGGACAGGGGTTTGGGCTACACCTTC. It translates to CASSQARDRGLGYTF. The complete variable domain, with remaining parts taken from reference TRBV7-2 and TRBJ1-2, reads GAGVSQSPSNKVTEKGKDVELRCDPISGHTALYWYRQSLGQGLEFLIYFQGNSAPDKSGLPSDRFSAERTGGSVSTLTIQRTQQEDSAVYLCASSQARDRGLGYTFGSGTRLTVV.

The chain recombines TRBV6-5 with TRBJ2-7; 10 positions match TRBD2. The trim removed 0 bases at V and 6 bases at J, leaving 5 bases unmatched. CDR1 and CDR2 from the germline V gene are MNHEY and SVGAGI. The CDR3 runs 15 residues. The CDR3 protein is CASSYSASGSAEQYF. The CDR3 DNA is TGTGCCAGCAGTTACTCGGCTAGCGGGAGTGCCGAGCAGTACTTC.

The V call is TRBV20-1, the J call TRBJ2-3; 9 bases are shared with TRBD1. The germline gives CDR1 DFQATT, CDR2 SNEGSKA (reference sequence). The CDR3 contains 16 residues. The V and J ends lost 3 bases and 4 bases, in that order; junction bases with no gene match: 11. The CDR3 region is CSASLGTGKRADTQYF. The CDR3 nucleotides are TGCAGTGCTAGTCTTGGGACAGGGAAGCGGGCAGATACGCAGTATTTT.

The chain links TRBV5-4 to TRBJ1-1, with 7 bases fitting TRBD1. This CDR3 region has 14 residues. Germline loops: CDR1 SGHNT, CDR2 YYREEE (reference sequence). The V and J ends lost 4 bases and 7 bases, in that order; junction bases with no gene match: 10. DNA for the CDR3: TGTGCCAGCAGCCGAGACAGGGCTTCGGATGAAGCTTTCTTT. This translates into CASSRDRASDEAFF. The full variable domain, its missing parts supplied by reference TRBV5-4 and TRBJ1-1, is ETGVTQSPTHLIKTRGQQVTLRCSSQSGHNTVSWYQQALGQGPQFIFQYYREEENGRGNFPPRFSGLQFPNYSSELNVNALELDDSALYLCASSRDRASDEAFFGQGTRLTVV.

V gene TRBV21-1 combines with J gene TRBJ2-3; the table's D call, TRBD2, has no DNA check behind it. TRBV21-1 corresponds to a pseudogene. This CDR3 contains 15 residues. The CDR3: CASTLWVEGPDTQYF. CDR3 nucleotide sequence: TGTGCCAGCACCCTTTGGGTCGAGGGCCCAGATACGCAGTATTTT.

This clone appeared a few times. The chain combines TRBV2 with TRBJ2-1; a possible D gene is TRBD2 (6 bases). This CDR3 spans 14 amino acids. The germline V gene has CDR1 SNHLY and CDR2 FYNNEI. The germline V and J ends were trimmed by 1 base and 5 bases, with 9 bases remaining between them. The CDR3 DNA follows: TGTGCCAGCAGTGAAGGGAGGGGTAACAATGAGCAGTTCTTC. It translates to CASSEGRGNNEQFF.

V is TRBV5-1 and J is TRBJ2-7; D uncertain. This CDR3 is 11 amino acids long. Trimming left V 2 bases short and J 6 bases short, with 6 bases between. Germline CDR1 reads SGHRS; CDR2 reads YFSETQ. As DNA, the CDR3 is TGCGCCAGCAGCTTAAACAGCGAGCAGTACTTC. This codes for CASSLNSEQYF.

CDR3 nucleotide sequence: TGCGCCAGCAGCTCCCGGACTAGCGGGGGACGCACAGATACGCAGTATTTT. This gives the protein CASSSRTSGGRTDTQYF. V usage is TRBV5-1 and J usage is TRBJ2-3; 13 nucleotides align to TRBD2. The CDR3 is 17 residues long. Germline CDR1 reads SGHRS; CDR2 reads YFSETQ. V lost 3 bases to trimming and J lost 1 base; unmatched junction nucleotides: 5.

This clone has just a few counts. The chain is built from TRBV7-9 and TRBJ1-5; 10 bases agree with TRBD1. The length of the CDR3 is 16 residues. With V trimmed by 5 bases and J by 2 bases, 6 bases remained unmatched. The V gene's germline CDR1 is SEHNR and CDR2 FQNEAQ (reference sequence). The CDR3 nucleotides are TGTGCCAGCAGCCGACAGGGGGCAAGAGGCAATCAGCCCCAGCATTTT. This translates into CASSRQGARGNQPQHF.

J is TRBJ1-1 and V is TRBV24-1; 7 positions match TRBD1. The CDR3 is made up of 15 amino acids. The germline V gene has CDR1 KGHDR and CDR2 SFDVKD. V lost 4 bases, J lost 1 base, and 5 bases stayed unmatched. This chain's CDR3 is CATSDSGTANTEAFF. In nucleotides, the CDR3 is TGTGCCACCAGTGACTCCGGGACAGCGAACACTGAAGCTTTCTTT.